The rows below give T cell receptor beta chains drawn from one sample of a study of blood T cell repertoires in COVID-19. Libraries were prepared by immunoSEQ multiplex PCR; TCRdb keeps only in-frame clonotypes and omits some of them. This table has over 120,000 clones, around 83% appearing once. The sample taken for sequencing was peripheral blood. These receptors all come from a man aged 55 to 69 with active or convalescent COVID-19. CDR3s include the opening cysteine and the closing phenylalanine or tryptophan. A D gene is named only where the DNA matches it firmly. Part of the rows lack a size; the others show once, few, many or a class for expanded clones.

cdr3_aa	cdr3_nt	d_call	v_call	j_call	clone_size	cdr3_length
CASSQVLRDTREAFF	TGCGCCAGCAGCCAAGTGCTACGGGACACTCGAGAGGCTTTCTTT	NA	TRBV4-1	TRBJ1-1	NA	15
CAISDVVLSKNYGYTF	TGTGCCATCAGTGATGTAGTTCTATCGAAGAACTATGGCTACACCTTC	NA	TRBV10-3	TRBJ1-2	NA	16
CASSTRQGTNYGYTF	TGTGCCAGCAGCACCCGACAGGGTACCAACTATGGCTACACCTTC	TRBD1	TRBV11-3	TRBJ1-2	NA	15
CAIGREGNQPQHF	TGTGCCATCGGCAGGGAGGGCAATCAGCCCCAGCATTTT	NA	TRBV10-3	TRBJ1-5	NA	13
CASSLVLGDTIYF	TGTGCCAGCAGCTTAGTCCTCGGGGACACCATATATTTT	NA	TRBV7-9	TRBJ1-3	NA	13
CASSQGLVLVDEQFF	TGTGCCAGCAGCCAGGGACTAGTACTAGTCGATGAGCAGTTCTTC	TRBD2	TRBV3-1/TRBV3-2	TRBJ2-1	many	15
CAIQINMNTEAFF	TGTGCCATCCAGATAAACATGAACACTGAAGCTTTCTTT	NA	TRBV6-5	TRBJ1-1	NA	13
CASSLRMAAGRSSYNEQFF	TGTGCCAGCAGCCTGCGGATGGCGGCGGGTCGGAGCTCCTACAATGAGCAGTTCTTC	NA	TRBV7-2	TRBJ2-1	NA	19
CASTWTSGAYNEQFF	TGTGCCAGCACTTGGACTAGCGGGGCTTACAATGAGCAGTTCTTC	TRBD2	TRBV2	TRBJ2-1	NA	15
CASSLEAGGDEKLFF	TGTGCCAGCAGCTTAGAGGCAGGGGGCGATGAAAAACTGTTTTTT	TRBD1	TRBV11-2	TRBJ1-4	many	15
CASSEVGQVWYGYTF	TGTGCCAGCAGTGAAGTGGGGCAAGTATGGTATGGCTACACCTTC	NA	TRBV6-1	TRBJ1-2	few	15
CASSLGSPTGGNEQFF	TGTGCCAGCAGCTTGGGATCGCCCACGGGCGGGAATGAGCAGTTCTTC	NA	TRBV5-4	TRBJ2-1	NA	16
CASRPGLAGVTDTQYF	TGTGCCAGCAGACCCGGACTAGCGGGAGTAACAGATACGCAGTATTTT	TRBD2	TRBV11-2	TRBJ2-3	NA	16
CASSLDGQGINYGYTF	TGTGCCAGCAGCTTGGATGGGCAGGGTATTAACTATGGCTACACCTTC	NA	TRBV5-5	TRBJ1-2	NA	16
CAWTWAGETQYF	TGTGCCTGGACGTGGGCCGGAGAGACCCAGTACTTC	NA	TRBV30	TRBJ2-5	NA	12
CASSLGANGELFF	TGTGCCAGCTCCCTCGGAGCGAATGGGGAGCTGTTTTTT	NA	TRBV18	TRBJ2-2	NA	13
CASSQGRGYNSPLHF	TGTGCCAGCAGCCAAGGTCGGGGTTATAATTCACCCCTCCACTTT	NA	TRBV3-1/TRBV3-2	TRBJ1-6	NA	15
CATSRGGQVLTSQYF	TGTGCCACCAGCAGGGGTGGACAGGTTCTCACCTCGCAGTATTTT	TRBD1	TRBV15	TRBJ2-3	NA	15
CAPRRVIADSGSPYNEQFF	TGTGCCCCGCGGAGGGTGATAGCAGACTCCGGGAGCCCCTACAATGAGCAGTTCTTC	NA	TRBV6-7	TRBJ2-1	NA	19
CASSYTGEAFF	TGTGCCAGCAGTTATACAGGGGAAGCTTTCTTT	NA	TRBV25-1	TRBJ1-1	NA	11
CAWRTGSHNSPLHF	TGTGCCTGGAGGACCGGGTCACATAATTCACCCCTCCACTTT	NA	TRBV30	TRBJ1-6	NA	14
CASSLAGQGQYGYTF	TGTGCCAGCAGCTTAGCGGGACAGGGGCAGTATGGCTACACCTTC	TRBD1	TRBV7-8	TRBJ1-2	NA	15
CASSRRTSGRQETQYF	TGTGCCAGCAGCCGAAGGACTAGCGGGAGGCAAGAGACCCAGTACTTC	TRBD2	TRBV3-1/TRBV3-2	TRBJ2-5	NA	16
CSAMDRDYGYTF	TGCAGCGCGATGGACAGGGACTATGGCTACACCTTC	TRBD1	TRBV29-1	TRBJ1-2	many	12
CASSPGGGRALETQYF	TGTGCCAGCAGCCCAGGGGGCGGGAGGGCCCTAGAGACCCAGTACTTC	NA	TRBV7-2	TRBJ2-5	NA	16
CSVDVGQEAFF	TGCAGCGTAGACGTGGGACAGGAAGCTTTCTTT	TRBD1	TRBV29-1	TRBJ1-1	NA	11
CASSPDRASHYGYTF	TGTGCCAGCAGTCCGGACAGGGCAAGTCACTATGGCTACACCTTC	TRBD1	TRBV6-5	TRBJ1-2	NA	15
CASSFSTGGRETQYF	TGTGCCAGCAGCTTCTCAACGGGGGGTAGGGAGACCCAGTACTTC	TRBD2	TRBV11-2	TRBJ2-5	NA	15
CASTGQSNSPLHF	TGTGCCAGCACGGGACAGTCTAATTCACCCCTCCACTTT	TRBD1	TRBV12-3/TRBV12-4	TRBJ1-6	NA	13
CASSNGQGYYGYTF	TGTGCCAGTAGTAATGGCCAGGGATACTATGGCTACACCTTC	NA	TRBV19	TRBJ1-2	once	14
CALEGWLAGGQETQYF	TGTGCCTTGGAGGGTTGGCTAGCGGGGGGACAAGAGACCCAGTACTTC	TRBD2	TRBV30	TRBJ2-5	NA	16
CASSLLAESYGYTF	TGTGCCAGCAGCTTACTGGCCGAAAGCTATGGCTACACCTTC	NA	TRBV7-8	TRBJ1-2	NA	14
CASSQEVNSQTPLHF	TGCGCCAGCAGCCAAGAGGTGAACAGCCAGACACCCCTCCACTTT	NA	TRBV4-3	TRBJ1-6	NA	15
CASRDQGFGELFF	TGTGCCAGCAGGGACCAGGGTTTCGGGGAGCTGTTTTTT	NA	TRBV2	TRBJ2-2	NA	13
CASSESRQRVNTEAFF	TGCGCCAGCAGTGAGTCACGGCAGCGGGTGAACACTGAAGCTTTCTTT	NA	TRBV10-1	TRBJ1-1	NA	16
CATAQQGSNTEAFF	TGTGCCACCGCCCAACAGGGGAGCAACACTGAAGCTTTCTTT	TRBD1	TRBV19	TRBJ1-1	NA	14
CASREGQINQPQHF	TGCGCCAGCCGAGAAGGACAGATCAATCAGCCCCAGCATTTT	NA	TRBV10-2	TRBJ1-5	NA	14
CASSFGQGGEKLFF	TGTGCCAGCAGCTTTGGGCAGGGTGGTGAAAAACTGTTTTTT	NA	TRBV7-9	TRBJ1-4	NA	14
CASSVAQGPHYGYTF	TGTGCCAGCAGCGTAGCCCAGGGGCCCCACTATGGCTACACCTTC	NA	TRBV9	TRBJ1-2	once	15
CASSHGTVYNSPLHF	TGTGCCAGCAGCCACGGGACAGTTTATAATTCACCCCTCCACTTT	TRBD1	TRBV7-2	TRBJ1-6	few	15
CSVNRRTGGEGNYGYTF	TGCAGCGTTAACAGACGGACAGGGGGGGAGGGTAACTATGGCTACACCTTC	TRBD1	TRBV29-1	TRBJ1-2	once	17
CASKNEGNTGELFF	TGTGCCAGCAAAAACGAGGGGAACACCGGGGAGCTGTTTTTT	NA	TRBV6-5	TRBJ2-2	NA	14
CASSLGSQGNQPQHF	TGTGCCAGCAGCTTAGGGTCGCAGGGCAATCAGCCCCAGCATTTT	NA	TRBV7-6	TRBJ1-5	NA	15
CASSQKDGDNEQFF	TGCGCCAGCAGCCAGAAGGACGGGGACAATGAGCAGTTCTTC	NA	TRBV4-3	TRBJ2-1	few	14
CASSVTGTSGGAPDTQYF	TGCGCCAGCAGCGTAACCGGGACTAGCGGGGGGGCCCCAGATACGCAGTATTTT	TRBD2	TRBV5-1	TRBJ2-3	NA	18
CASSQDLYRERNEQFF	TGCGCCAGCAGCCAAGATCTTTATCGGGAGCGGAATGAGCAGTTCTTC	NA	TRBV4-3	TRBJ2-1	NA	16
CASLGQGVPGELFF	TGTGCCAGCTTGGGACAGGGGGTCCCCGGGGAGCTGTTTTTT	TRBD1	TRBV27	TRBJ2-2	NA	14
CASSFTDRRTEAFF	TGTGCCAGCAGCTTTACGGACAGACGGACTGAAGCTTTCTTT	NA	TRBV9	TRBJ1-1	NA	14
CASSMEPDYDTGELFF	TGTGCCAGTAGTATGGAGCCGGACTACGACACCGGGGAGCTGTTTTTT	NA	TRBV19	TRBJ2-2	few	16
CASSAGQKNTGELFF	TGTGCCAGCAGCGCGGGACAGAAAAACACCGGGGAGCTGTTTTTT	NA	TRBV11-2	TRBJ2-2	NA	15
CSVEDWDRNYYGYTF	TGCAGCGTTGAGGACTGGGACAGAAACTACTATGGCTACACCTTC	TRBD1	TRBV29-1	TRBJ1-2	NA	15
CASSSRSGTSGHEQFF	TGTGCCAGCAGCTCCCGCTCCGGGACTAGCGGACATGAGCAGTTCTTC	TRBD2	TRBV11-2	TRBJ2-1	NA	16
CASSLDIGGYGYTF	TGTGCCAGCAGCTTAGATATCGGTGGCTATGGCTACACCTTC	NA	TRBV11-2	TRBJ1-2	NA	14
CSVGARQKRDTEAFF	TGCAGCGTGGGGGCCAGGCAGAAAAGGGACACTGAAGCTTTCTTT	NA	TRBV29-1	TRBJ1-1	NA	15
CASSQSTYEQYF	TGTGCCAGCAGCCAGAGTACCTACGAGCAGTACTTC	NA	TRBV3-1/TRBV3-2	TRBJ2-7	NA	12
CASSPDRVSGSGGYTF	TGTGCCAGCTCACCAGACAGGGTCAGCGGTTCGGGCGGCTACACCTTC	TRBD1	TRBV18	TRBJ1-2	NA	16
CAWSLTRGITDTQYF	TGTGCCTGGAGCCTGACGAGGGGGATTACAGATACGCAGTATTTT	NA	TRBV30	TRBJ2-3	NA	15